These 10 T cell receptor beta chains were all obtained from the same sample, sequenced in a study of monozygotic twins with inflammatory bowel disease. From its re-call of the 5' RACE reads, TCRdb lists each CDR3 protein once, without DNA. This table lists 330,000 or so distinct CDR3 sequences. Sequenced input: blood. Source of these receptors: a human donor with ulcerative colitis or Crohn's disease, or a healthy co-twin of an affected twin (not recorded which).

The genes are TRBV28 and TRBJ2-6; as DNA is missing, the TRBD2 call by TCRdb cannot be tested. This CDR3 spans 18 amino acids. CDR1 and CDR2 (germline): MDHEN, SYDVKM. The CDR3 sequence is CASSPGLAGNSGANVLTF.

V and J are TRBV7-9 and TRBJ1-2; there is no DNA to check the TCRdb D call of TRBD1. This CDR3 is 13 amino acids long. Germline V gene lookup returns CDR1 SEHNR and CDR2 FQNEAQ (reference sequence). The CDR3 loop is CASSSRTVYGYTF.

The V gene is TRBV10-3, the J gene TRBJ2-7. CDR1 ENHRY and CDR2 SYGVKD come from the germline V gene. This CDR3 comprises 14 residues. CDR3 residues: CAIKPGLSSYEQYF.

The rearrangement uses TRBV27 and TRBJ1-1. Per germline, CDR1 MNHEY and CDR2 SMNVEV (reference sequence). The CDR3 length is 13 residues. CDR3 region: CASRGEGILGAFF.

The genes are TRBV6-4 and TRBJ1-1; TCRdb gives TRBD1 as the D gene, but with no DNA this cannot be confirmed. The V gene's germline CDR1 is MRHNA and CDR2 SNTAGT. This CDR3 region has 17 residues. The CDR3: CASGRLRTVDMNTEAFF.

The V and J genes are TRBV28 and TRBJ1-3; TCRdb selects TRBD1, and the lack of DNA leaves this call unchecked. Looked up from germline, CDR1 is MDHEN and CDR2 is SYDVKM. The CDR3 is 16 residues long. The CDR3 spells CASGRAGPGAGNTIYF.

This chain joins TRBV6-1 and TRBJ2-4; TCRdb indicates TRBD1, and absent DNA this call remains unverified. Germline V lookup: CDR1 MNHNS, CDR2 SASEGT. This CDR3 comprises 21 residues. The CDR3 sequence is CASSQHPTTGAPTLDKNIQYF.

V is TRBV5-1 and J is TRBJ2-3. The V gene's germline CDR1 is SGHRS and CDR2 YFSETQ. This CDR3 comprises 12 residues. The CDR3 sequence: CASSQPTDTQYF.

The chain employs TRBV7-2 and TRBJ2-7; TCRdb's assignment of TRBD2 cannot be checked, as there is no DNA. The CDR3 sequence is 17 residues long. Germline CDR1 SGHTA, CDR2 FQGNSA. CDR3 sequence: CASSQGSRTITSYEQYF.

The chain combines TRBV7-2 with TRBJ2-2; the D call of TRBD1 rests on TCRdb alone, since no DNA is present to check it. The CDR3 extends over 16 amino acids. Germline V gives CDR1 SGHTA, CDR2 FQGNSA. CDR3 in amino acids: CASSLVGQVLAGELFF.